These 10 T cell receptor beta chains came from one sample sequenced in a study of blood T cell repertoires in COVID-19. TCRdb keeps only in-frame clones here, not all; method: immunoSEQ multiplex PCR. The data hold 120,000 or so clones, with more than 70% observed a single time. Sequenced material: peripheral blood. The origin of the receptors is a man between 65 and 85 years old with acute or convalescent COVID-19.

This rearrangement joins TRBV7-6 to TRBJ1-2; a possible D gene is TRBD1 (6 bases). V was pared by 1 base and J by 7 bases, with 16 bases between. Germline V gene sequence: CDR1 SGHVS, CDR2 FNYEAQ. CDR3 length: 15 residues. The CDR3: CASSLGTTGSFGYTF. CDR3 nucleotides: TGTGCCAGCAGCTTAGGGACGACAGGTTCCTTTGGCTACACCTTC.

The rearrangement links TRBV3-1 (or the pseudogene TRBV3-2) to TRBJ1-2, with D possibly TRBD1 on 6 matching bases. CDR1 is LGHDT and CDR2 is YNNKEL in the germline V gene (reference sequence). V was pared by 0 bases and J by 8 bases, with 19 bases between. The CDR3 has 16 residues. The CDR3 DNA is TGTGCCAGCAGCCAAGAGGCAGGCAGGGGAGAGATAGGCTACACCTTC. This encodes CASSQEAGRGEIGYTF.

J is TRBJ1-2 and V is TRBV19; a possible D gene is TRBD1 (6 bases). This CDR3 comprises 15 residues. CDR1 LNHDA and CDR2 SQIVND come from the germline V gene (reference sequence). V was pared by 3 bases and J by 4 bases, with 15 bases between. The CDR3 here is CASSIGNRAIYGYTF. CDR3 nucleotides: TGTGCCAGTAGTATTGGGAACAGGGCCATCTATGGCTACACCTTC.

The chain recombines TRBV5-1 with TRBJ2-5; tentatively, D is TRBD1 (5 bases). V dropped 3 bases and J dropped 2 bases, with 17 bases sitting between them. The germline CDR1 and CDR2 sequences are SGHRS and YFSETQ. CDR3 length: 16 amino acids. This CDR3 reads CASSWTNLNDQETQYF. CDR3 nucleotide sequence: TGCGCCAGCAGCTGGACAAACCTTAACGATCAAGAGACCCAGTACTTC.

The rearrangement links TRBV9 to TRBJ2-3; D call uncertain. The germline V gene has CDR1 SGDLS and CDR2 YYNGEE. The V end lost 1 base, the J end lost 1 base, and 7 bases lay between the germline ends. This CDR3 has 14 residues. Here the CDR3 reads CASSVLSGTDTQYF. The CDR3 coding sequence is TGTGCCAGCAGCGTATTGAGCGGCACAGATACGCAGTATTTT. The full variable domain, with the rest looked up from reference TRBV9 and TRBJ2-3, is DSGVTQTPKHLITATGQRVTLRCSPRSGDLSVYWYQQSLDQGLQFLIQYYNGEERAKGNILERFSAQQFPDLHSELNLSSLELGDSALYFCASSVLSGTDTQYFGPGTRLTVL.

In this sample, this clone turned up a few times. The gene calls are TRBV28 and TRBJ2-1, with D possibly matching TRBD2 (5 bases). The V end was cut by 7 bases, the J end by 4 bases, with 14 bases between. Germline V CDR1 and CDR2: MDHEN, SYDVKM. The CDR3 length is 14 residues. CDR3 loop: CASTPRDYYNEQFF. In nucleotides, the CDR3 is TGTGCCAGCACCCCGCGAGACTATTACAATGAGCAGTTCTTC.

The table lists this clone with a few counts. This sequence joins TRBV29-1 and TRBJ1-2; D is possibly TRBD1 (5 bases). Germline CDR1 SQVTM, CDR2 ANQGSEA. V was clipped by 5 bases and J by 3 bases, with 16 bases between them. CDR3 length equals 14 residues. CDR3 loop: CSVIHGGMDYGYTF. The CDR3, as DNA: TGCAGCGTTATTCACGGGGGGATGGACTATGGCTACACCTTC.

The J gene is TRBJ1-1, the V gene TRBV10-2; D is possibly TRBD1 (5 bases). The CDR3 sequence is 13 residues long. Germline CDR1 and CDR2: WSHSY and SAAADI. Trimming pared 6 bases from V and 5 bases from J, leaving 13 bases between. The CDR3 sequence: CASSPRAETEAFF. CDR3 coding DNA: TGCGCCAGCAGCCCCAGGGCGGAAACTGAAGCTTTCTTT.

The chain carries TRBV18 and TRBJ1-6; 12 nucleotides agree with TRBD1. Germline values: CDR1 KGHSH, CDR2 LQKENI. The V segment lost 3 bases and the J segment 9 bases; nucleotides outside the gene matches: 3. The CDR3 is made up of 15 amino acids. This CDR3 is CASSPGQGAISPLHF. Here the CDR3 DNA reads TGTGCCAGCTCACCGGGACAGGGGGCGATTTCACCCCTCCACTTT. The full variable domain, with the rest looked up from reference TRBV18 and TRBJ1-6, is NAGVMQNPRHLVRRRGQEARLRCSPMKGHSHVYWYRQLPEEGLKFMVYLQKENIIDESGMPKERFSAEFPKEGPSILRIQQVVRGDSAAYFCASSPGQGAISPLHFGNGTRLTVT.

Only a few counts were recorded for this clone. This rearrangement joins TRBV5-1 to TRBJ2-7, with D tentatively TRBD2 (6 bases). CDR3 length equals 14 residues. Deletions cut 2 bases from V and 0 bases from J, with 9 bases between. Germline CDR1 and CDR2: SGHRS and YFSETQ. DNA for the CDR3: TGCGCCAGCAGCTTCGGGGGACTCTCCTACGAGCAGTACTTC. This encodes CASSFGGLSYEQYF.